The clone carrying this T cell receptor beta chain was picked up many times. No antigen is known for it. The data stem from a study of Graves' ophthalmopathy and Graves' hyperthyroidism. Study outcomes and limitations: Blood was where most expanded thyroid clonotypes above 0.001 frequency also turned up.

Patients newly diagnosed with hyperthyroidism, under 2 months' duration, were aged 18 to 65, the study reports. Amplification of the TCR beta CDR3 regions used RNA transcripts (as template). First-round RT-PCR used HTBI primers; second-round multiplex PCR followed. TCRdb re-called the multiplex PCR reads with MiXCR, one entry per CDR3 protein. The data show roughly 410,000 distinct CDR3 sequences, approximately 15% seen once. Trimming pared 2 bases from V and 6 bases from J, leaving 14 bases between. The CDR3 runs to 16 residues. Germline lookup yields CDR1 SNHLY and CDR2 FYNNEI. Sequenced: peripheral blood. This sequence joins TRBV2 and TRBJ1-6, with no clear D. The source is a woman under 30 with stable Graves' hyperthyroidism. CDR3 DNA sequence: TGTGCCAGCAGTGAATCCGGGGTATTTTTTAATTCACCCCTCCACTTT. It codes for CASSESGVFFNSPLHF.